This T cell receptor (beta chain) appears in the sequencing data of a study of technical replicates of blood from a handful of donors. This clone was observed a single time. The CDR3 is 15 amino acids. In germline, CDR1 is SEHNR, CDR2 FQNEAQ (reference sequence). V gave up 4 bases and J gave up 5 bases; unmatched junction bases: 9. Only in-frame clones appear in the TCRdb table, and some are missing; sequencing was by immunoSEQ multiplex PCR. The sample lists around 17,000 clones; around 90% were seen once. Sequencing was done on a sample of PBMCs. The source is a human donor in good health. This chain joins TRBV7-9 and TRBJ2-5, with 8 bases lining up with TRBD1. The CDR3 here is CASSSLTGVKETQYF. The CDR3 DNA is TGTGCCAGCAGCTCGTTGACAGGGGTGAAGGAGACCCAGTACTTC.